A selection of T cell receptor beta chains follows, all from one sample in a study of cytomegalovirus exposure and HLA in healthy donors. Assay used: immunoSEQ multiplex PCR; TCRdb lists only in-frame clones, some missing. The sample includes tens of thousands of clones, 75% of them seen just once. The source material was PBMCs. All receptors come from a man in his forties or fifties in good health and CMV-seronegative. CDR3s include the opening cysteine and the closing phenylalanine or tryptophan. D genes are given only for firm matches. Clone size is stated in some rows and not others, as once, few, many or a class when expanded.

j_call: TRBJ1-3
d_call: TRBD1
v_call: TRBV14
clone_size: .
cdr3_nt: TGTGCCAGCAGCCCCTGGGACAGCTCTGGAAACACCATATATTTT
cdr3_aa: CASSPWDSSGNTIYF

j_call: TRBJ2-5
d_call: .
v_call: TRBV28
clone_size: .
cdr3_nt: TGTGCCAGCAGTGGGGGGATGGAGACCCAGTACTTC
cdr3_aa: CASSGGMETQYF

j_call: TRBJ2-1
d_call: TRBD2
v_call: TRBV4-2
clone_size: few
cdr3_nt: TGTGCCAGCAGTCGCGATCTACCTAGCGGCTATGAGCAGTTCTTC
cdr3_aa: CASSRDLPSGYEQFF

j_call: TRBJ1-6
d_call: .
v_call: TRBV7-2
clone_size: .
cdr3_nt: TGTGCCAGCAGCTTAGATCCACCGCTAATTTCACCCCTCCACTTT
cdr3_aa: CASSLDPPLISPLHF

j_call: TRBJ2-7
d_call: TRBD1
v_call: TRBV5-1
clone_size: .
cdr3_nt: TGCGCCAGCAGCACGGACAGGCCGTCTAACTACGAGCAGTACTTC
cdr3_aa: CASSTDRPSNYEQYF

j_call: TRBJ2-7
d_call: TRBD1
v_call: TRBV5-4
clone_size: .
cdr3_nt: TGTGCCAGCAGCTTGGTTGGGACAGGGCCCGAGCAGTACTTC
cdr3_aa: CASSLVGTGPEQYF

j_call: TRBJ1-1
d_call: .
v_call: TRBV19
clone_size: .
cdr3_nt: TGTGCCAGTAGTATCAGGGCAGGGGCGGACACTGAAGCTTTCTTT
cdr3_aa: CASSIRAGADTEAFF

j_call: TRBJ1-1
d_call: .
v_call: TRBV30
clone_size: .
cdr3_nt: TGTGCCTGGACTTCCATCGGGACGTCATGGGGACTAGTGGACACTGAAGCTTTCTTT
cdr3_aa: CAWTSIGTSWGLVDTEAFF

j_call: TRBJ2-1
d_call: TRBD2
v_call: TRBV6-5
clone_size: .
cdr3_nt: TGTGCCAGCAGTCGATTGGGGGGGTATGAGCAGTTCTTC
cdr3_aa: CASSRLGGYEQFF

j_call: TRBJ2-7
d_call: TRBD1
v_call: TRBV27
clone_size: .
cdr3_nt: TGTGCCAGCAGAACGGGACAGATCTCCTACGAGCAGTACTTC
cdr3_aa: CASRTGQISYEQYF

j_call: TRBJ1-6
d_call: .
v_call: TRBV27
clone_size: .
cdr3_nt: TGTGCCAGCAGTTTAAGCTTCGATTCACCCCTCCACTTT
cdr3_aa: CASSLSFDSPLHF

j_call: TRBJ1-5
d_call: TRBD1
v_call: TRBV6-1
clone_size: few
cdr3_nt: TGTGCCAGTATCCCGGGACAGGGGAACTATCAGCCCCAGCATTTT
cdr3_aa: CASIPGQGNYQPQHF

j_call: TRBJ1-1
d_call: .
v_call: TRBV28
clone_size: .
cdr3_nt: TGTGCCAGCAGTTTTCCCCGAGGAGGCCCGAACACTGAAGCTTTCTTT
cdr3_aa: CASSFPRGGPNTEAFF

j_call: TRBJ2-5
d_call: .
v_call: TRBV19
clone_size: .
cdr3_nt: TGTGCCAGTAGTATCACAGGGAGAGGAGAGGAGACCCAGTACTTC
cdr3_aa: CASSITGRGEETQYF

j_call: TRBJ2-7
d_call: TRBD1
v_call: TRBV5-1
clone_size: once
cdr3_nt: TGCGCCAGCAGCTTGGGACAGGGGCGTACCGAGCAGTACTTC
cdr3_aa: CASSLGQGRTEQYF

j_call: TRBJ1-2
d_call: .
v_call: TRBV6-5
clone_size: .
cdr3_nt: TGTGCCAGCAGTTACGGGGAAGGGGGTATCTATGGCTACACCTTC
cdr3_aa: CASSYGEGGIYGYTF

j_call: TRBJ1-1
d_call: TRBD1
v_call: TRBV7-9
clone_size: .
cdr3_nt: TGTGCCAGCAGCTTGGGACAGGGGGGTGACAGCGTAGCTTTCTTT
cdr3_aa: CASSLGQGGDSVAFF

j_call: TRBJ1-1
d_call: .
v_call: TRBV5-1
clone_size: .
cdr3_nt: TGCGCCAGCAGCATGAGTCTGGGGGGCACTGAAGCTTTCTTT
cdr3_aa: CASSMSLGGTEAFF

j_call: TRBJ2-7
d_call: .
v_call: TRBV6-1
clone_size: .
cdr3_nt: TGTGCCAGCACCTCTAGGAGCTCCTACGAGCAGTACTTC
cdr3_aa: CASTSRSSYEQYF

j_call: TRBJ1-1
d_call: .
v_call: TRBV5-1
clone_size: .
cdr3_nt: TGCGCCAGCAGCCTAACCGCAGGGTCCACTGAAGCTTTCTTT
cdr3_aa: CASSLTAGSTEAFF

j_call: TRBJ2-7
d_call: .
v_call: TRBV6-1
clone_size: .
cdr3_nt: TGTGCCAGCAGCAAAGGAGGGACAGACTACGAGCAGTACTTC
cdr3_aa: CASSKGGTDYEQYF

j_call: TRBJ1-2
d_call: TRBD1
v_call: TRBV29-1
clone_size: .
cdr3_nt: TGCAGCGTTGAAGAAGACATACAGGGGGGGACTGGCTACACCTTC
cdr3_aa: CSVEEDIQGGTGYTF

j_call: TRBJ2-2
d_call: .
v_call: TRBV30
clone_size: .
cdr3_nt: TGTGCCTGGAGTGTAGGATCTGCGGTGGGGGAGCTGTTTTTT
cdr3_aa: CAWSVGSAVGELFF

j_call: TRBJ1-4
d_call: .
v_call: TRBV2
clone_size: .
cdr3_nt: TGTGCCAGCAGTGGTGGAGGGGTGGCTGAAAAACTGTTTTTT
cdr3_aa: CASSGGGVAEKLFF

j_call: TRBJ2-2
d_call: TRBD2
v_call: TRBV5-4
clone_size: .
cdr3_nt: TGTGCCAGCGCGGGAGGGGGACTAGCGGGAGAGGTCGGGGAGCTGTTTTTT
cdr3_aa: CASAGGGLAGEVGELFF

j_call: TRBJ2-5
d_call: .
v_call: TRBV29-1
clone_size: .
cdr3_nt: TGCAGCGGAGCAGGGGCCGGGGAGACCCAGTACTTC
cdr3_aa: CSGAGAGETQYF

j_call: TRBJ2-7
d_call: .
v_call: TRBV29-1
clone_size: .
cdr3_nt: TGCAGCGTTTTCTATCAGGGTTTCGACGAGCAGTACTTC
cdr3_aa: CSVFYQGFDEQYF

j_call: TRBJ2-1
d_call: .
v_call: TRBV7-9
clone_size: .
cdr3_nt: TGTGCCAGCAGCTCACAGGGAATAGGCGGTGAGCAGTTCTTC
cdr3_aa: CASSSQGIGGEQFF

j_call: TRBJ1-4
d_call: .
v_call: TRBV5-1
clone_size: .
cdr3_nt: TGCGCCAGCAGCTTGGCGCACGGGGGTGCTAATGAAAAACTGTTTTTT
cdr3_aa: CASSLAHGGANEKLFF

j_call: TRBJ1-6
d_call: TRBD1
v_call: TRBV9
clone_size: once
cdr3_nt: TGTGCCAGCAGCGGACAGGGTAATTCACCCCTCCACTTT
cdr3_aa: CASSGQGNSPLHF

j_call: TRBJ2-7
d_call: TRBD1
v_call: TRBV5-4
clone_size: .
cdr3_nt: TGTGCCAGCAGCCCTCAGGGGGTGAACGAGCAGTACTTC
cdr3_aa: CASSPQGVNEQYF

j_call: TRBJ1-1
d_call: .
v_call: TRBV14
clone_size: .
cdr3_nt: TGTGCCAGCAGCCAACGAGGTGGTGGCCGAAACACTGAAGCTTTCTTT
cdr3_aa: CASSQRGGGRNTEAFF

j_call: TRBJ1-1
d_call: .
v_call: TRBV18
clone_size: once
cdr3_nt: TGTGCCAGCTCACCTACTTCCGACAGTGACACTGAAGCTTTCTTT
cdr3_aa: CASSPTSDSDTEAFF

j_call: TRBJ2-5
d_call: TRBD2
v_call: TRBV13
clone_size: .
cdr3_nt: TGTGCCAGCAGCCCGGGACTAGCGGGAGAAGGAGAAGAGACCCAGTACTTC
cdr3_aa: CASSPGLAGEGEETQYF

j_call: TRBJ2-5
d_call: .
v_call: TRBV30
clone_size: .
cdr3_nt: TGTGCTCGGTCAGGGGCCGGAGAGACCCAGTACTTC
cdr3_aa: CARSGAGETQYF

j_call: TRBJ1-2
d_call: TRBD1
v_call: TRBV5-1
clone_size: .
cdr3_nt: TGCGCCAGTTCCGACCGGGACAGGGGGAACTATGGCTACACCTTC
cdr3_aa: CASSDRDRGNYGYTF

j_call: TRBJ2-3
d_call: .
v_call: TRBV6-6
clone_size: .
cdr3_nt: TGTGCCAGCGTCGTCTCTAGCGTCAATACGCAGTATTTT
cdr3_aa: CASVVSSVNTQYF

j_call: TRBJ1-4
d_call: .
v_call: TRBV6-1
clone_size: .
cdr3_nt: TGTGCCAGCAGTGCCCCCGAGGATGAAAAACTGTTTTTT
cdr3_aa: CASSAPEDEKLFF

j_call: TRBJ2-3
d_call: TRBD2
v_call: TRBV4-1
clone_size: once
cdr3_nt: TGCGCCAGCAGCCAAGTCCTAGCGGGAGTGGTTACAGATACGCAGTATTTT
cdr3_aa: CASSQVLAGVVTDTQYF

j_call: TRBJ2-7
d_call: TRBD1
v_call: TRBV27
clone_size: .
cdr3_nt: TGTGCCAGCAGTGTCACCGGGACAGGGGCCTACGAGCAGTACTTC
cdr3_aa: CASSVTGTGAYEQYF

j_call: TRBJ2-7
d_call: TRBD2
v_call: TRBV7-9
clone_size: .
cdr3_nt: TGTGCCAGCAGCACACCCGGGACTAGCGGGAGGATCTACGAGCAGTACTTC
cdr3_aa: CASSTPGTSGRIYEQYF

j_call: TRBJ1-1
d_call: TRBD1
v_call: TRBV5-1
clone_size: once
cdr3_nt: TGCGCCAGCAGCGAAGGGACAGGGCAGACCACTGAAGCTTTCTTT
cdr3_aa: CASSEGTGQTTEAFF

j_call: TRBJ2-5
d_call: TRBD1
v_call: TRBV6-6
clone_size: .
cdr3_nt: TGTGCCAGCAGCCCGAGAACGACAGGGGTAGAGACCCAGTACTTC
cdr3_aa: CASSPRTTGVETQYF

j_call: TRBJ1-2
d_call: .
v_call: TRBV9
clone_size: .
cdr3_nt: TGTGCCAGCAGCGCCCCTTTCATCGGGGGGGTCTACACCTTC
cdr3_aa: CASSAPFIGGVYTF

j_call: TRBJ1-2
d_call: TRBD1
v_call: TRBV2
clone_size: .
cdr3_nt: TGTGCCAGCAGTGAATCCGGGACAGCACTCTTTAACTATGGCTACACCTTC
cdr3_aa: CASSESGTALFNYGYTF

j_call: TRBJ2-5
d_call: .
v_call: TRBV1
clone_size: .
cdr3_nt: TGCACCAGCAGCCACGCTGGGCACAGGACTAGCGGGGGGGTCAGAGAGACCCAGTACTTC
cdr3_aa: CTSSHAGHRTSGGVRETQYF

j_call: TRBJ1-3
d_call: .
v_call: TRBV30
clone_size: .
cdr3_nt: TGTGCCTGGAGTGTATTCGGCGGAGGGTTTAGTGGAAACACCATATATTTT
cdr3_aa: CAWSVFGGGFSGNTIYF

j_call: TRBJ1-2
d_call: TRBD1
v_call: TRBV28
clone_size: .
cdr3_nt: TGTGCCAGCAGGGGACAGGGGGCGTCTGGCTACACCTTC
cdr3_aa: CASRGQGASGYTF